This T cell receptor (beta chain) originates from a study of T-cell reconstitution after alpha-beta-depleted transplantation in children. This CDR3 is built from 10 residues. V lost 6 bases and J 4 bases, leaving 4 bases between the germline ends. Germline lookup yields CDR1 LGHNT and CDR2 FRNRAP. It was with unique molecular identifiers that the TCRbeta library was prepared. Using its own MiXCR run on the PCR reads, TCRdb lists one record per CDR3 protein. The sample has 200,000 to 250,000 distinct CDR3 sequences, roughly a tenth seen once; the top ten hold around 6.2%. The chain employs TRBV12-5 and TRBJ2-7; D gene unclear. Sequencing used PBMCs from the stem cell graft donor, obtained from the stem cell graft. The TCR comes from a human donor who donated a stem cell graft to a child with acute lymphoblastic leukemia. The CDR3 DNA reads TGTGCTAGTGGCCTATACGAGCAGTACTTC. Its protein product is CASGLYEQYF.